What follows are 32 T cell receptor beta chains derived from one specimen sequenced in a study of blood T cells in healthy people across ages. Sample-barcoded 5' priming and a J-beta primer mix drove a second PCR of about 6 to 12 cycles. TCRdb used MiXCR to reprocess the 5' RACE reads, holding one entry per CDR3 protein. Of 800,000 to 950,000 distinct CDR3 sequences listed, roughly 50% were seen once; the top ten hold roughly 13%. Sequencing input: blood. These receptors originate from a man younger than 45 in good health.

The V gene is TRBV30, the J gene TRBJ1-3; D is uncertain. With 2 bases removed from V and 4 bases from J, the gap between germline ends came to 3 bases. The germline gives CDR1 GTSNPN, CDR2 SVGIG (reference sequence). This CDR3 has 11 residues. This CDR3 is CAWSQGNTIYF. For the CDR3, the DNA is TGTGCCTGGAGTCAGGGAAACACCATATATTTT. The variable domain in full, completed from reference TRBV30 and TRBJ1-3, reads SQTIHQWPATLVQPVGSPLSLECTVEGTSNPNLYWYRQAAGRGLQLLFYSVGIGQISSEVPQNLSASRPQDRQFILSSKKLLLSDSGFYLCAWSQGNTIYFGEGSWLTVV.

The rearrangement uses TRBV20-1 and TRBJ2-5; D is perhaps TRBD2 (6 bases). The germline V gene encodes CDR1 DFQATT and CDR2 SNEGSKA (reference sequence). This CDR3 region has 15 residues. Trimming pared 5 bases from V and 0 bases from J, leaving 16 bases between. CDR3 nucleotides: TGCAGTGCTTCTTTTTCGGGGGAGTACCAAGAGACCCAGTACTTC. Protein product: CSASFSGEYQETQYF.

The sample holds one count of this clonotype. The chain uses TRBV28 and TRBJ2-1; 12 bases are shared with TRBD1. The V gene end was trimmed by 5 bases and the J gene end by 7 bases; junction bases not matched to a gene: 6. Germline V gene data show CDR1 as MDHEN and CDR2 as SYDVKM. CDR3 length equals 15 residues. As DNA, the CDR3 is TGTGCCAGCAGTCGGACGGGACAGGGGGCGAATGAGCAGTTCTTC. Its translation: CASSRTGQGANEQFF.

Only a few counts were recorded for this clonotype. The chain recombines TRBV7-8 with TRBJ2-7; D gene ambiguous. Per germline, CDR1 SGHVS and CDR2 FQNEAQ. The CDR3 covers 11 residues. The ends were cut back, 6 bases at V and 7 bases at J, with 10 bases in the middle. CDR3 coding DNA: TGTGCCAGCAGAAGAGTGGGGGAGCAGTACTTC. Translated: CASRRVGEQYF.

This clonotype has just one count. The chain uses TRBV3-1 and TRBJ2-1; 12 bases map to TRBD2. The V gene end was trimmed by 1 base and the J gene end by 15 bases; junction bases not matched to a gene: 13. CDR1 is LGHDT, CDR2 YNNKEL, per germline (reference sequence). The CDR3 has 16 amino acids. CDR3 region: CASSQGDASGGAWAFF. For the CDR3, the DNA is TGTGCCAGCAGCCAAGGCGACGCTAGCGGGGGGGCCTGGGCGTTCTTC.

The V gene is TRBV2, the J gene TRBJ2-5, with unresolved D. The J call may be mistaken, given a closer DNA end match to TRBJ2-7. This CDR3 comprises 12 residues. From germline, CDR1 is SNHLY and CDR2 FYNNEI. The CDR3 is CASSGNSAEQYF. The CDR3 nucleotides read TGTGCCAGCAGTGGAAACTCGGCCGAGCAGTACTTC.

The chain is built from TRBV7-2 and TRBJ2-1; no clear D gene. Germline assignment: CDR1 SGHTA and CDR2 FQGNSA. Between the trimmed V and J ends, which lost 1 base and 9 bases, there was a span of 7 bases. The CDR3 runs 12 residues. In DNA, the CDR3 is TGTGCCAGCAGCTTAGAGTGGGTTGAGCAGTTCTTC. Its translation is CASSLEWVEQFF.

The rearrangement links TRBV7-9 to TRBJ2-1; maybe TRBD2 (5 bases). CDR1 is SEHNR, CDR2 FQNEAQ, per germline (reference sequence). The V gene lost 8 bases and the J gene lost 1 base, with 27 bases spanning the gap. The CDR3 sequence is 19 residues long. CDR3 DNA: TGTGCCAGCCCGAAGGCAACGGTGGACTCTTCGGGTTCCTACAATGAGCAGTTCTTC. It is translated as CASPKATVDSSGSYNEQFF. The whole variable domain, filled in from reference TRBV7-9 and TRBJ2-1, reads DTGVSQNPRHKITKRGQNVTFRCDPISEHNRLYWYRQTLGQGPEFLTYFQNEAQLEKSRLLSDRFSAERPKGSFSTLEIQRTEQGDSAMYLCASPKATVDSSGSYNEQFFGPGTRLTVL.

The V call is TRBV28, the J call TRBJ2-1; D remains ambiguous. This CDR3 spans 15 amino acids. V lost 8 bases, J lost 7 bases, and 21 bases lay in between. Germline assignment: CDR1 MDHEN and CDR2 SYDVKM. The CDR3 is CASPPIKGERNEQFF. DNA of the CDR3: TGTGCCAGCCCCCCCATAAAGGGTGAGAGGAATGAGCAGTTCTTC. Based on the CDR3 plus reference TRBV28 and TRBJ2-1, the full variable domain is DVKVTQSSRYLVKRTGEKVFLECVQDMDHENMFWYRQDPGLGLRLIYFSYDVKMKEKGDIPEGYSVSREKKERFSLILESASTNQTSMYLCASPPIKGERNEQFFGPGTRLTVL.

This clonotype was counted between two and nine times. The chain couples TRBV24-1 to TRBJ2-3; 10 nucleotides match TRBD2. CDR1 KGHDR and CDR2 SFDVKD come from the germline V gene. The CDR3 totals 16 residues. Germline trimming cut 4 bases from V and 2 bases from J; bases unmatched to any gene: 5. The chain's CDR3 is CATSDPTSGATDTQYF. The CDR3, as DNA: TGTGCCACCAGTGACCCTACTAGCGGGGCCACAGATACGCAGTATTTT.

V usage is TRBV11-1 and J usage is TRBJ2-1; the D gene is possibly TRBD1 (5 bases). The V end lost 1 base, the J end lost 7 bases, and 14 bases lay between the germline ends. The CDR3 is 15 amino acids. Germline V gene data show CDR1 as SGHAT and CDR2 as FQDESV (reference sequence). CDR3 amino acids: CASSLEGSLGNEQFF. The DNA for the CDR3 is TGTGCCAGCAGCTTAGAGGGGTCCCTTGGGAATGAGCAGTTCTTC.

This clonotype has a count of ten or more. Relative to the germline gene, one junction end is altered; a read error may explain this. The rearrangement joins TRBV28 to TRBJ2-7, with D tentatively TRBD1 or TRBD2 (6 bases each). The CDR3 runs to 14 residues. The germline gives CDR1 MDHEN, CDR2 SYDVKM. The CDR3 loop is CASSQQGGSYEQYF. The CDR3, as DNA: TGCGCCAGCAGCCAACAAGGGGGGTCCTACGAGCAGTACTTC. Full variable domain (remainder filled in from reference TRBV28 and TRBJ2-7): DVKVTQSSRYLVKRTGEKVFLECVQDMDHENMFWYRQDPGLGLRLIYFSYDVKMKEKGDIPEGYSVSREKKERFSLILESASTNQTSMYLCASSQQGGSYEQYFGPGTRLTVT.

The CDR3 loop is CASKSAVSEQYF. CDR3 in DNA: TGTGCCAGCAAGTCCGCGGTATCCGAGCAGTACTTC. V gene TRBV28 combines with J gene TRBJ2-7; no definite D call. Germline V gene lookup returns CDR1 MDHEN and CDR2 SYDVKM. V lost 7 bases and J lost 6, with 13 bases in between. The CDR3 runs 12 residues.

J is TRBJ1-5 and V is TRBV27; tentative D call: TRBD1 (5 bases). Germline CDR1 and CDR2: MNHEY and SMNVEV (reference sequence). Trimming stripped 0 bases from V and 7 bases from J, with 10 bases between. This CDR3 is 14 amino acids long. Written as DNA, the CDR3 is TGTGCCAGCAGTTTATCGGGGTGGGGCCAGCCCCAGCATTTT. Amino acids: CASSLSGWGQPQHF.

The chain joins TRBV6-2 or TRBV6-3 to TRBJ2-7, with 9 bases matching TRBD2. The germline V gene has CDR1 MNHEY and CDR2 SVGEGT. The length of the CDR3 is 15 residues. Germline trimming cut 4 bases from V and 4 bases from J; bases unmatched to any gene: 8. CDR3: CASSSPSTSGYEQYF. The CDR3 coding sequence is TGTGCCAGCAGTTCCCCCAGTACTAGCGGGTACGAGCAGTACTTC.

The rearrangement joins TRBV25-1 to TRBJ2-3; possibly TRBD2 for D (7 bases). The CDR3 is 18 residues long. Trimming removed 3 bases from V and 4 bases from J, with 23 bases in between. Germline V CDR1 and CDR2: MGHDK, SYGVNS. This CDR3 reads CASSDFPPGGPGADTQYF. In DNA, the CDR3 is TGTGCCAGCAGTGATTTCCCCCCCGGGGGGCCCGGGGCAGATACGCAGTATTTT.

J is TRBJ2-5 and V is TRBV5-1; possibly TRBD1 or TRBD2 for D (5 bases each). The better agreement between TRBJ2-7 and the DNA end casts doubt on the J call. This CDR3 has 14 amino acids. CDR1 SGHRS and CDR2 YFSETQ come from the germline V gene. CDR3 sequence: CASSYTGTEYEQYF. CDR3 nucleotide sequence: TGCGCCAGCAGCTACACCGGGACGGAATACGAGCAGTACTTC.

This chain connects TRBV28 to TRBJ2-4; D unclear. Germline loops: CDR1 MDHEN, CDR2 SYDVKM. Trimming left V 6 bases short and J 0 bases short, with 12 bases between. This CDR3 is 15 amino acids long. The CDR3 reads CASSQGGIAKNIQYF. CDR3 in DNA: TGTGCCAGCAGCCAAGGCGGAATAGCCAAAAACATTCAGTACTTC.

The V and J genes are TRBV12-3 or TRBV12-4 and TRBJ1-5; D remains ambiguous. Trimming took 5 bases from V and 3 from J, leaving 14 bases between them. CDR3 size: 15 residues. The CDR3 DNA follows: TGTGCCAGCAGTCCTTACCGAGGATCCAATCAGCCCCAGCATTTT. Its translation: CASSPYRGSNQPQHF.

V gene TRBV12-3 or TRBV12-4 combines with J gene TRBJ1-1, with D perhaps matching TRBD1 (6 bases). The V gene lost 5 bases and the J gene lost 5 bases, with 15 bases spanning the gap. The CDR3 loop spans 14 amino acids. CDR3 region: CASSTQTGRTEAFF. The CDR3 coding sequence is TGTGCCAGCAGTACCCAGACAGGCCGAACTGAAGCTTTCTTT.

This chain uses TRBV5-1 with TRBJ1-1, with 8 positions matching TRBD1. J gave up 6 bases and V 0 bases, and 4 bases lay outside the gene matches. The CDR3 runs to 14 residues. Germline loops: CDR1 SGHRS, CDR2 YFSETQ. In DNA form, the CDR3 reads TGCGCCAGCAGCTTGGACAGGGGGGGAGCTGAAGCTTTCTTT. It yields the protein CASSLDRGGAEAFF.

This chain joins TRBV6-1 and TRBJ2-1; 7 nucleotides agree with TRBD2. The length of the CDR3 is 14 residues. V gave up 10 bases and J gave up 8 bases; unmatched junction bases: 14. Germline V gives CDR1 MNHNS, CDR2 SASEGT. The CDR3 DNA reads TGTGCCATCAGGCCGGGACTAACGACCTATGAGCAGTTCTTC. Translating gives CAIRPGLTTYEQFF.

This CDR3 reads CASSESGTAYGYTF. The CDR3 nucleotides are TGTGCCAGCAGTGAATCCGGGACCGCCTATGGCTACACCTTC. This chain links TRBV25-1 with TRBJ1-2, with TRBD1 as a possible D gene (5 bases). This CDR3 is 14 amino acids long. V was cut by 1 base and J by 4 bases, with 10 bases left in between. From germline, CDR1 is MGHDK and CDR2 SYGVNS.

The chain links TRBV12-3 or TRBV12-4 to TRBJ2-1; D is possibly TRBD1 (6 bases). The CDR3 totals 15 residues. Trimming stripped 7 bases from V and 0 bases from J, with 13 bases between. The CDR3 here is CASTPRGSSYNEQFF. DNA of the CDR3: TGTGCCAGCACCCCCAGGGGATCCTCCTACAATGAGCAGTTCTTC.

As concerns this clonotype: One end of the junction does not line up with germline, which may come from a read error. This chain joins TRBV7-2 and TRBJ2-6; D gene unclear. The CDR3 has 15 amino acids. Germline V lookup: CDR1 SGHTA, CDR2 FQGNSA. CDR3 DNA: TGTGCCAGCAGCTTCTCGACGGGTGGGGTCAACGTCCTGACTTTC. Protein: CASSFSTGGVNVLTF. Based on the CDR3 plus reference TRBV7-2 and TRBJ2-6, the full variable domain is GAGVSQSPSNKVTEKGKDVELRCDPISGHTALYWYRQSLGQGLEFLIYFQGNSAPDKSGLPSDRFSAERTGGSVSTLTIQRTQQEDSAVYLCASSFSTGGVNVLTFGAGSRLTVL.

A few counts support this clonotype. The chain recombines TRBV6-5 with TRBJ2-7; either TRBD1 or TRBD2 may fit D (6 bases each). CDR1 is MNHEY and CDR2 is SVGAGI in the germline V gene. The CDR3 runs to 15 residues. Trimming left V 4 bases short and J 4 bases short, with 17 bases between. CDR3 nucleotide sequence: TGTGCCAGCAGTTCCAGCTCGGGGGCCAAGTACGAGCAGTACTTC. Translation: CASSSSSGAKYEQYF.

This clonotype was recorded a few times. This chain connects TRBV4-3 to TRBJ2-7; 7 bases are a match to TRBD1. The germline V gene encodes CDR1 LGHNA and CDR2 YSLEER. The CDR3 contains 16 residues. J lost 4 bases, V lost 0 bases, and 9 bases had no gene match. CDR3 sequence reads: CASSQDAGGVWYEQYF. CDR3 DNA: TGCGCCAGCAGCCAAGATGCAGGGGGAGTATGGTACGAGCAGTACTTC.

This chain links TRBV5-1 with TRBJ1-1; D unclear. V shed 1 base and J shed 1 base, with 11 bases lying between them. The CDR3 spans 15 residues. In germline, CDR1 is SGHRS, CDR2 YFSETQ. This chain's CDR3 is CASSLQDPTNTEAFF. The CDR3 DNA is TGCGCCAGCAGCTTGCAAGACCCGACGAACACTGAAGCTTTCTTT.

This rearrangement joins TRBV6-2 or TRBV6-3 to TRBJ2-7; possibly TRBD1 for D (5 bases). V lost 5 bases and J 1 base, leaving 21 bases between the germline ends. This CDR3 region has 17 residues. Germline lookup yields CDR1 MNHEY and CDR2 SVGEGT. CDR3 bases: TGTGCCAGCAGTCGTATCAAAACAGGCGTATGGTCCTACGAGCAGTACTTC. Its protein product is CASSRIKTGVWSYEQYF.

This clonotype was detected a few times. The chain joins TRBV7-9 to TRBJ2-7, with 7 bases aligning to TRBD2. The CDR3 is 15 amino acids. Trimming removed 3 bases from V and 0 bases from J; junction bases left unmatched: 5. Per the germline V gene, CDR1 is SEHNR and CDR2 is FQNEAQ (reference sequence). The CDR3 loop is CASSLAGVPSYEQYF. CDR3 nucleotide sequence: TGTGCCAGCAGCTTGGCGGGGGTCCCCTCCTACGAGCAGTACTTC.

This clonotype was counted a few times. Written as DNA, the CDR3 is TGTGCCATCAGTGAGGTGTCAGGGACTGAAGCTTTCTTT. This sequence encodes CAISEVSGTEAFF. This rearrangement joins TRBV10-3 to TRBJ1-1, with D possibly being TRBD1 (5 bases). Trimming took 2 bases from V and 5 from J, leaving 9 bases between them. The CDR3 spans 13 residues. The germline V gene has CDR1 ENHRY and CDR2 SYGVKD.

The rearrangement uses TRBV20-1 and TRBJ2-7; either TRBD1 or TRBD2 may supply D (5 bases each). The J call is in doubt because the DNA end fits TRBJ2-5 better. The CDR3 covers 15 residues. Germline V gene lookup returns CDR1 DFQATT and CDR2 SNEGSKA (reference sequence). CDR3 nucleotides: TGCAGTGCTTCTGCATCCGGGACCGCGCGAGAGACCCAGTACTTC. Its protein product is CSASASGTARETQYF.